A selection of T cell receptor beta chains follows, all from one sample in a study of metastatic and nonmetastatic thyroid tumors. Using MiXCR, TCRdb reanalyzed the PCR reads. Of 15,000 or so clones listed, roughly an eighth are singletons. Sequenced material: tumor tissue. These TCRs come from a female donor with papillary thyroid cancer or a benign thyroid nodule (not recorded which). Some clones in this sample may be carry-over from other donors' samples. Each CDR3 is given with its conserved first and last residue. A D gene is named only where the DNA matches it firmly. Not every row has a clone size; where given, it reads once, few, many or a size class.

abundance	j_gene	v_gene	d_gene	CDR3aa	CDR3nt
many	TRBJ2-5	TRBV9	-	CASSGARTDQETQYF	TGTGCCAGCAGCGGTGCACGGACAGACCAAGAGACCCAGTACTTC
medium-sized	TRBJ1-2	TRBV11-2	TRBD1	CASSLGTGSYGYTF	TGTGCCAGCAGCTTAGGGACAGGGTCCTATGGCTACACCTTC
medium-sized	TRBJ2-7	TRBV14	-	CASSQGGRSYEQYF	TGTGCCAGCAGCCAAGGGGGGCGGTCCTACGAGCAGTACTTC
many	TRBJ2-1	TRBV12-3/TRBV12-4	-	CASQGDDNEQFF	TGTGCCAGCCAAGGTGACGACAATGAGCAGTTCTTC
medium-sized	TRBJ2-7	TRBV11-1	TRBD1	CASSVDRSSYEQYF	TGTGCCAGCAGCGTGGACAGGAGCTCCTACGAGCAGTACTTC
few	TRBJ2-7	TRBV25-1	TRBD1	CASSEWGQGGYEQYF	TGTGCCAGCAGTGAATGGGGACAGGGAGGCTACGAGCAGTACTTC
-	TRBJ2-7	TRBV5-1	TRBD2	CASSERGPAYEQYF	TGCGCCAGCAGCGAGCGGGGTCCTGCCTACGAGCAGTACTTC
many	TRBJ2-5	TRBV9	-	CASSVDRAFREAQYF	TGTGCCAGCAGCGTAGACAGGGCCTTTAGGGAGGCCCAGTACTTC
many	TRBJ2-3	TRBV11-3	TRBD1	CASNSGGVQGAYTDTQYF	TGTGCCAGCAACTCTGGGGGGGTACAGGGGGCTTACACAGATACGCAGTATTTT
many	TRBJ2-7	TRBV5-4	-	CASSLMPSPPYERYF	TGTGCCAGCAGCTTGATGCCTAGCCCTCCTTACGAGCGGTACTTC
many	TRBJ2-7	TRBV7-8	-	CASSPGSGWEQYF	TGTGCCAGCAGCCCCGGGTCAGGGTGGGAGCAGTACTTC
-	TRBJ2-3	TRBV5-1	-	CASTPGLEGTDTQYF	TGCGCCAGCACACCTGGACTGGAAGGCACAGATACGCAGTATTTT
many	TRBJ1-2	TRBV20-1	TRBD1	CSAQDRGLYGYTF	TGCAGTGCTCAGGACAGGGGGCTCTATGGCTACACCTTC
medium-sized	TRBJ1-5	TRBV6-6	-	CASSYGAGQTGNQPQHF	TGTGCCAGCAGTTACGGGGCAGGCCAAACGGGGAATCAGCCCCAGCATTTT
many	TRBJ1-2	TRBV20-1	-	CSARESTEYGYTF	TGCAGTGCTAGAGAGTCAACCGAGTATGGCTACACCTTC
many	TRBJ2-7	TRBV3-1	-	CASSQVRNSYEQYF	TGTGCCAGCAGCCAAGTTCGGAACTCCTACGAGCAGTACTTC
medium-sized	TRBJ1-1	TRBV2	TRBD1	CASSEEGDREAEAFF	TGTGCCAGCAGTGAAGAGGGAGACAGGGAGGCTGAAGCTTTCTTT
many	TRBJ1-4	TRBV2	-	CARSPRKTGLAGKLFF	TGTGCCAGATCACCCAGGAAGACAGGTTTGGCCGGAAAACTGTTTTTT
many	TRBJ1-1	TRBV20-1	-	CSATLPGSTEAFF	TGCAGTGCTACGCTGCCAGGGAGCACTGAAGCTTTCTTT
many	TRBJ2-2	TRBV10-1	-	CASNPGQNTGELFF	TGCGCCAGCAACCCGGGGCAGAACACCGGGGAGCTGTTTTTT
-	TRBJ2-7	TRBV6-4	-	CASRVYEQYF	TGTGCCAGCAGAGTCTACGAGCAGTACTTC
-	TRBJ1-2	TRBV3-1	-	CASRKDLSTIRALYGYTF	TGTGCCAGCAGAAAAGATTTATCCACGATCCGGGCCTTATATGGCTACACCTTC
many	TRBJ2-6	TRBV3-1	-	CASSTGSGANVLTF	TGTGCCAGCAGTACTGGAAGCGGGGCCAACGTCCTGACTTTC
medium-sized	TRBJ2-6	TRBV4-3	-	CASSRSMGVPGANVLTF	TGCGCCAGCAGCCGTTCGATGGGCGTCCCTGGGGCCAACGTCCTGACTTTC
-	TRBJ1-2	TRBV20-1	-	CSAAETSAGGYTF	TGCAGTGCTGCTGAGACATCCGCGGGTGGCTACACCTTC
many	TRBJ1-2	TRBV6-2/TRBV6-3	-	CASSSPRVLISDGYTF	TGTGCCAGCAGTTCCCCCAGGGTCCTAATTTCGGATGGCTACACCTTC
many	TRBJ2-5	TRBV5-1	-	CASGGGIGETQYF	TGCGCCAGTGGGGGTGGTATTGGGGAGACCCAGTACTTC
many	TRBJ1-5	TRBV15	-	CATRSVEFNQPQHF	TGTGCCACCAGGTCGGTGGAATTTAATCAGCCCCAGCATTTT
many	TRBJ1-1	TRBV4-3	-	CASSQEWAGGTEAFF	TGCGCCAGCAGCCAAGAGTGGGCGGGGGGCACTGAAGCTTTCTTT
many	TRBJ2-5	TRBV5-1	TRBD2	CASSTNLAGAGGETQYF	TGCGCCAGCAGCACAAACCTAGCGGGAGCGGGGGGAGAGACCCAGTACTTC
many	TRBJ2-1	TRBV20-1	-	CSALRGAPYNEQFF	TGCAGTGCTCTCAGGGGTGCGCCCTACAATGAGCAGTTCTTC